This T cell receptor (beta chain) originates from a study of blood T cell repertoires in COVID-19. Generated by immunoSEQ multiplex PCR, the TCRdb table keeps only in-frame clones and is missing some. The sample lists about 180,000 clones, about 88% occurring once. V shed 5 bases, J shed 10 bases, and the junction held 8 bases outside the gene matches. Germline CDR1 is LGHNT and CDR2 is FRNRAP. CDR3 length: 15 amino acids. The clonotype comes from a woman in her twenties or thirties with active or convalescent COVID-19. The sequenced material came from peripheral blood. The rearrangement uses TRBV12-5 and TRBJ2-1; 13 bases map to TRBD2. This chain's CDR3 is CASGLGLAGVWEQFF. In DNA form, the CDR3 reads TGTGCTAGTGGTCTCGGACTAGCGGGAGTATGGGAGCAGTTCTTC.